Below are 19 T cell receptor beta chains sequenced from a single sample in a study of blood T cell repertoires in COVID-19. Libraries were prepared by immunoSEQ multiplex PCR; TCRdb keeps only in-frame clonotypes and omits some of them. The sample lists 130,000 or so clones, 70% to 90% occurring once. Material: peripheral blood. All receptors derive from a woman in her fifties or sixties with acute or convalescent COVID-19.

The CDR3 region has the DNA TGTGCCAGCAGTTACTCGTCTAGCGGGGGGCTGTACGAGCAGTACTTC. Translating it yields CASSYSSSGGLYEQYF. The chain joins TRBV6-5 to TRBJ2-7, with 11 bases fitting TRBD2. This CDR3 comprises 16 residues. Trimming cost V 0 bases and J 4 bases; bases outside gene matches: 5. From germline, CDR1 is MNHEY and CDR2 SVGAGI.

The gene calls are TRBV30 and TRBJ1-2; possibly TRBD1 for D (5 bases). The length of the CDR3 is 12 residues. Trimming cost V 3 bases and J 2 bases, with 7 bases left between them. Looked up from germline, CDR1 is GTSNPN and CDR2 is SVGIG (reference sequence). The CDR3 protein is CAWSKGNYGYTF. CDR3 in DNA: TGTGCCTGGAGCAAGGGGAACTATGGCTACACCTTC.

A word on this clone: Other nucleotide sequences in the sample specify the same CDR3. The V call is TRBV6-5, the J call TRBJ2-7; TRBD1 aligns across 10 bases. From germline, CDR1 is MNHEY and CDR2 SVGAGI. The CDR3 spans 14 residues. Germline trimming cut 6 bases from V and 1 base from J; bases unmatched to any gene: 3. CDR3 DNA: TGTGCCAGCAGCCGGGACAGGGGTTCCTACGAGCAGTACTTC. Translating gives CASSRDRGSYEQYF.

This chain uses TRBV5-1 with TRBJ2-5; 8 bases map to TRBD1. CDR3 size: 14 residues. Germline V gives CDR1 SGHRS, CDR2 YFSETQ. Trimming cost V 6 bases and J 1 base; bases outside gene matches: 5. The CDR3 nucleotides are TGCGCCAGCAAAGGTACAGGGGGCCAAGAGACCCAGTACTTC. The encoded protein is CASKGTGGQETQYF.

This sequence joins TRBV11-2 and TRBJ2-7; a possible D gene is TRBD1 (6 bases). Germline V gene lookup returns CDR1 SGHAT and CDR2 FQNNGV. The CDR3 spans 17 residues. With 4 bases removed from V and 5 bases from J, the gap between germline ends came to 24 bases. The DNA of the CDR3 is TGTGCCAGCAGCTATTCACAGGGATTTGCAATGGTCGACGAGCAGTACTTC. Its protein product is CASSYSQGFAMVDEQYF.

The chain's CDR3 is CASSKSGGANVLTF. CDR3 sequence (DNA): TGTGCCAGCAGTAAAAGCGGGGGGGCCAACGTCCTGACTTTC. This chain uses TRBV2 with TRBJ2-6; D might be TRBD2 (6 bases). The CDR3 loop spans 14 amino acids. V shed 5 bases and J shed 4 bases, with 9 bases lying between them. Germline CDR1 reads SNHLY; CDR2 reads FYNNEI.

V gene TRBV24-1 combines with J gene TRBJ2-6; tentatively, D is TRBD1 (6 bases). This CDR3 has 15 residues. Trimming shortened V by 7 bases and J by 6 bases, and 15 bases separated the two germline ends. The germline V gene encodes CDR1 KGHDR and CDR2 SFDVKD. CDR3 nucleotides: TGTGCCACCAGCGATGGGGACATCTCGGCCAACGTCCTGACTTTC. It encodes CATSDGDISANVLTF.

This chain links TRBV19 with TRBJ1-3; 7 bases match TRBD1. There are 15 residues in the CDR3. Germline V CDR1 and CDR2: LNHDA, SQIVND (reference sequence). With V trimmed by 7 bases and J by 0 bases, 6 bases remained unmatched. CDR3 amino acids: CASKEAGGSGNTIYF. CDR3 sequence (DNA): TGTGCCAGTAAAGAGGCAGGGGGCTCTGGAAACACCATATATTTT.

V is TRBV3-1 (or the pseudogene TRBV3-2) and J is TRBJ1-1, with TRBD1 matching 7 bases. V shed 4 bases and J 4 bases; nucleotides not matched to a gene: 12. The CDR3 consists of 16 residues. Germline V CDR1 and CDR2: LGHDT, YNNKEL (reference sequence). The CDR3 region is CASSLDGTALSTEAFF. CDR3 nucleotides: TGTGCCAGCAGCCTCGATGGGACAGCGTTGTCCACTGAAGCTTTCTTT.

Of note for this clone: Distinct nucleotide sequences in the sample also encode this CDR3. V and J are TRBV2 and TRBJ2-7; D is undetermined. The CDR3 is 15 amino acids. Trimming removed 7 bases at V and 2 bases at J, with 18 bases between. Germline lookup yields CDR1 SNHLY and CDR2 FYNNEI. The CDR3 coding sequence is TGTGCCAGCACTCCGGCCCGGGTCGCGCCCTACGAGCAGTACTTC. Residues: CASTPARVAPYEQYF.

As DNA, the CDR3 is TGTGCCAGCAGCCTTGACAGGCGAGCCTCTGGGGCCAACGTCCTGACTTTC. It translates to CASSLDRRASGANVLTF. V and J are TRBV7-6 and TRBJ2-6; D may be TRBD1 (6 bases). Trimming stripped 5 bases from V and 0 bases from J, with 14 bases between. Germline loops: CDR1 SGHVS, CDR2 FNYEAQ. CDR3 length equals 17 residues.

The V call is TRBV11-3, the J call TRBJ2-1; 10 bases map to TRBD2. Per the germline V gene, CDR1 is SGHNT and CDR2 is YENEEA. Trimming took 5 bases from V and 5 from J; bases not matched to a gene: 12. This CDR3 is 17 amino acids long. This CDR3 is CASSPRLAGVPDNEQFF. CDR3 nucleotides: TGTGCCAGCAGCCCCCGGCTAGCGGGGGTTCCAGACAATGAGCAGTTCTTC.

The chain employs TRBV11-2 and TRBJ2-3; the D is unclear. Germline V gives CDR1 SGHAT, CDR2 FQNNGV. Trimming removed 4 bases from V and 0 bases from J, with 11 bases in between. The CDR3 covers 15 residues. The CDR3 loop is CASSYRSISTDTQYF. The CDR3 nucleotides read TGTGCCAGCAGCTACCGGTCCATCAGCACAGATACGCAGTATTTT.

V is TRBV19 and J is TRBJ1-5; perhaps TRBD1 as D (5 bases). The length of the CDR3 is 17 residues. Germline loops: CDR1 LNHDA, CDR2 SQIVND (reference sequence). V dropped 6 bases and J dropped 4 bases, with 22 bases sitting between them. This CDR3 is CASRPGGNTPTNQPQHF. The CDR3 DNA is TGTGCCAGTAGGCCTGGGGGGAACACTCCGACGAATCAGCCCCAGCATTTT.

V and J are TRBV2 and TRBJ1-1; D remains unclear. Germline-derived CDR1 and CDR2 are SNHLY and FYNNEI. CDR3 length: 11 amino acids. The CDR3 spells CASQGRTEAFF. CDR3 DNA: TGTGCAAGCCAAGGGAGGACTGAAGCTTTCTTT.

This sequence joins TRBV29-1 and TRBJ2-1, with D possibly matching TRBD2 (5 bases). Trimming took off 7 bases at V and 8 bases at J, with 15 bases between the two ends. The CDR3 length is 12 residues. Germline V gene lookup returns CDR1 SQVTM and CDR2 ANQGSEA. This CDR3 reads CSATSGVHEQFF. The CDR3 DNA reads as TGCAGCGCTACGTCCGGGGTCCATGAGCAGTTCTTC.

Only a few counts were recorded for this clone. This chain uses TRBV5-1 with TRBJ2-3; TRBD2 matches 11 bases. The V segment lost 3 bases and the J segment 6 bases; nucleotides outside the gene matches: 12. The CDR3 consists of 17 residues. Germline CDR1 and CDR2: SGHRS and YFSETQ. CDR3 amino acids: CASSSLASGGSGDTQYF. CDR3 DNA: TGCGCCAGCAGCTCCCTGGCTAGCGGGGGGTCGGGGGATACGCAGTATTTT.

The V call is TRBV30, the J call TRBJ2-7, with 11 bases identical to TRBD2. The CDR3 runs 12 residues. Trimming took 8 bases from V and 9 from J; bases not matched to a gene: 9. Germline CDR1 is GTSNPN and CDR2 is SVGIG (reference sequence). CDR3 in amino acids: CAGSGGAIVQYF. The CDR3 DNA follows: TGTGCCGGTAGCGGGGGGGCCATTGTGCAGTACTTC.

This clone occurred many times. The chain recombines TRBV20-1 with TRBJ1-2; D possibly corresponds to TRBD1 (5 bases). Germline CDR1 and CDR2: DFQATT and SNEGSKA (reference sequence). The CDR3 contains 11 residues. V lost 3 bases, J lost 3 bases, and 5 bases lay in between. The chain's CDR3 is CSASRDYGYTF. The CDR3 nucleotides are TGCAGTGCTAGCAGGGACTATGGCTACACCTTC.